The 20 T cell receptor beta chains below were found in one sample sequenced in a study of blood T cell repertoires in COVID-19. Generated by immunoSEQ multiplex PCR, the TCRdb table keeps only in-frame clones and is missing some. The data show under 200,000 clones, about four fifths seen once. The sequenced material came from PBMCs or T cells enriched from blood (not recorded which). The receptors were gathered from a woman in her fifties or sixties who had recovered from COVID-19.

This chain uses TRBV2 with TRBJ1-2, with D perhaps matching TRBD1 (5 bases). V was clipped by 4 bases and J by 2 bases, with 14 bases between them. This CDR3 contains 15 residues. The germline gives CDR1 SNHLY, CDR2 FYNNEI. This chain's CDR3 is CASSGVSRGNYGYTF. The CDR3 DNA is TGTGCCAGCAGTGGGGTTTCAAGGGGCAACTATGGCTACACCTTC.

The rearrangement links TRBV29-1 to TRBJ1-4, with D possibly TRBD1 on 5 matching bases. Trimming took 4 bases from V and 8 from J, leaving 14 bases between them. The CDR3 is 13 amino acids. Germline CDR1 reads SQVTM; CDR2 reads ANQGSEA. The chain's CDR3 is CSVVKGAGEKLFF. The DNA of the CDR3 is TGCAGCGTTGTTAAAGGAGCAGGGGAAAAACTGTTTTTT.

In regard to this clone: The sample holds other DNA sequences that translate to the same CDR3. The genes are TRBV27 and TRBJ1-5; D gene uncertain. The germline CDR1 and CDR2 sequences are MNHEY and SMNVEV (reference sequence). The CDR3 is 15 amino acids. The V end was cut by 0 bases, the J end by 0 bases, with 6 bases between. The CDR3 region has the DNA TGTGCCAGCAGTTTATCTTCCTATAGCAATCAGCCCCAGCATTTT. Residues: CASSLSSYSNQPQHF.

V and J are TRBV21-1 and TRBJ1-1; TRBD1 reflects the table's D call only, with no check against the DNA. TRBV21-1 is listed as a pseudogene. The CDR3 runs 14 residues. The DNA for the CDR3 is TGTTGCCAGCATTATCAGGGAAGGCGGACTGAAGCTTTCTTT. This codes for CCQHYQGRRTEAFF.

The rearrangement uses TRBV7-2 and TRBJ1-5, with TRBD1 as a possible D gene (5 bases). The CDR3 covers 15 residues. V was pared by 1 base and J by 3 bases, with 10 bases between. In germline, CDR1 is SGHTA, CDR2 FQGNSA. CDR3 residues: CASSLESGNNQPQHF. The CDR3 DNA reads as TGTGCCAGCAGCTTAGAATCAGGGAACAATCAGCCCCAGCATTTT.

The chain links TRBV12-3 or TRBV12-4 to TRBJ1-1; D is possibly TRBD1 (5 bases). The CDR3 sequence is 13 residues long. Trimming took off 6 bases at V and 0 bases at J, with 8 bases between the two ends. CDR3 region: CASRGQVNTEAFF. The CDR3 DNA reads TGTGCCAGCAGAGGACAAGTGAACACTGAAGCTTTCTTT.

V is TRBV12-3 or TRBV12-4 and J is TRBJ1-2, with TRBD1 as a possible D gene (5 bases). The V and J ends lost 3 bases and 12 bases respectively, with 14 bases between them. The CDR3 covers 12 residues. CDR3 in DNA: TGTGCCAGCAGTTTCCGGGGGGGAGGGGACACCTTC. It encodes CASSFRGGGDTF.

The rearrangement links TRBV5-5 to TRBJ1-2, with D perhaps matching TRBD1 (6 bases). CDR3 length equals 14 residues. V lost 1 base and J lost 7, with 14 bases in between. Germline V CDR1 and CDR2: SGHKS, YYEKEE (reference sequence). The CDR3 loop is CASSLQQGFTGYTF. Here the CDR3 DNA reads TGTGCCAGCAGCTTGCAACAGGGATTCACTGGCTACACCTTC.

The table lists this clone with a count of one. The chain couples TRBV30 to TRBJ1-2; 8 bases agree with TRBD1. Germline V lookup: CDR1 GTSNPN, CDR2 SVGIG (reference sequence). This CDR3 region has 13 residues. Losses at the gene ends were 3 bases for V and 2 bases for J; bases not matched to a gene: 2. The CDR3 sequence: CAWSGQGNYGYTF. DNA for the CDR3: TGTGCCTGGAGCGGACAGGGCAACTATGGCTACACCTTC.

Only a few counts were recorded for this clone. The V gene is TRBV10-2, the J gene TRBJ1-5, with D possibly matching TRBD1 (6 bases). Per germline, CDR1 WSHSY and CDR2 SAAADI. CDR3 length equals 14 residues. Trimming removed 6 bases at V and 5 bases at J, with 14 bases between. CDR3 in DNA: TGCGCCAGCAGGGGCGGGGGCAGGGATCAGCCCCAGCATTTT. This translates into CASRGGGRDQPQHF.

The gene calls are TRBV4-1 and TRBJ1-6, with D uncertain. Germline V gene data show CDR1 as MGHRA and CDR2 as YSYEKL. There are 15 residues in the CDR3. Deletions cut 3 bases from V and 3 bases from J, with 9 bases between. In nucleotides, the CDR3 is TGCGCCAGCAGCCACCAGGAACTCTATAATTCACCCCTCCACTTT. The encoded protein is CASSHQELYNSPLHF.

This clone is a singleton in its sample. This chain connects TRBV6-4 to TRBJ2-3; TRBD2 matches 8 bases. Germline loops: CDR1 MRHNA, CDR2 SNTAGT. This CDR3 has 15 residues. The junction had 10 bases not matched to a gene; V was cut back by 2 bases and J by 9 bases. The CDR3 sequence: CASSDDGGAGDTQYF. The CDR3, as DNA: TGTGCCAGCAGTGACGACGGGGGGGCCGGGGACACGCAGTATTTT.

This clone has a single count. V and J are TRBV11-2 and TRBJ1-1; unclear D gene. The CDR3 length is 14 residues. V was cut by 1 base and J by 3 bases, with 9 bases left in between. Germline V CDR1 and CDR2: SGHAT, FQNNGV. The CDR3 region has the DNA TGTGCCAGCAGCTTAGGGAGGTCACACACTGAAGCTTTCTTT. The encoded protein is CASSLGRSHTEAFF.

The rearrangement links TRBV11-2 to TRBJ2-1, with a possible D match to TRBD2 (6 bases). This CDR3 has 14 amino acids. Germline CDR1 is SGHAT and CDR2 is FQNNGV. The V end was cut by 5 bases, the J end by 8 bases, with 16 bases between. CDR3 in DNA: TGTGCCAGCAGCCTCGGGACTCCGGGCCATGAGCAGTTCTTC. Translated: CASSLGTPGHEQFF.

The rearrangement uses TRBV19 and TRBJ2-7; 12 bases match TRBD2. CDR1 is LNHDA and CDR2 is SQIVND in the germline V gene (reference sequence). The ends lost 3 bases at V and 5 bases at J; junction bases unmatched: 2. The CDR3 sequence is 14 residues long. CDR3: CASSIRTSGDEQYF. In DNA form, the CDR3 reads TGTGCCAGTAGTATTCGGACTAGCGGGGACGAGCAGTACTTC.

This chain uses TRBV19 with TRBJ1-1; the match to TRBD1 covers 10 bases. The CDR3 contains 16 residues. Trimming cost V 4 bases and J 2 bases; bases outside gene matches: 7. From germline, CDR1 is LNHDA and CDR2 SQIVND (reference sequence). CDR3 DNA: TGTGCCAGTAGTAGGGACAGGGGACCCCGTAACACTGAAGCTTTCTTT. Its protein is CASSRDRGPRNTEAFF.

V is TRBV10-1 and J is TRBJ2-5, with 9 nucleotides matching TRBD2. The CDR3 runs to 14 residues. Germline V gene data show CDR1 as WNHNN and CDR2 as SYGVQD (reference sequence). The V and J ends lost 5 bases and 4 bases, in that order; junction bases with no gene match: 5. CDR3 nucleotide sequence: TGCGCCAGCAGTTCTAGCGGGGCGACAGAGACCCAGTACTTC. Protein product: CASSSSGATETQYF.

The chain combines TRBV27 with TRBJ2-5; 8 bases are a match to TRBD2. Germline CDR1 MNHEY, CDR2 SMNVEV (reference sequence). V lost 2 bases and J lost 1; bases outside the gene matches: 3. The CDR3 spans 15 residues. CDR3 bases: TGTGCCAGCAGTTTAAATCGGGGGGGCCAAGAGACCCAGTACTTC. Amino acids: CASSLNRGGQETQYF.

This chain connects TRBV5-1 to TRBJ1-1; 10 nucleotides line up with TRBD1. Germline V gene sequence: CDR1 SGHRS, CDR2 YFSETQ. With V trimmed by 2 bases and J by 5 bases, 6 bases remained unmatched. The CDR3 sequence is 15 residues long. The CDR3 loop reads CASSLLTGGVTEAFF. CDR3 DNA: TGCGCCAGCAGCTTACTGACAGGGGGCGTAACTGAAGCTTTCTTT.

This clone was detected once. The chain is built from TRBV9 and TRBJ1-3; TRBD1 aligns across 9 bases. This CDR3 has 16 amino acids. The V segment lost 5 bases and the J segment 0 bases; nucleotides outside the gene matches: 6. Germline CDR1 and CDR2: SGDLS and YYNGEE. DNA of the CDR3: TGTGCCAGCAGGTCCGGGACAGGGCGCTCTGGAAACACCATATATTTT. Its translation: CASRSGTGRSGNTIYF. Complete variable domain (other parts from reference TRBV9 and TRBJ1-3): DSGVTQTPKHLITATGQRVTLRCSPRSGDLSVYWYQQSLDQGLQFLIQYYNGEERAKGNILERFSAQQFPDLHSELNLSSLELGDSALYFCASRSGTGRSGNTIYFGEGSWLTVV.